The 28 T cell receptor beta chains presented below share a single source sample, sequenced in a study of CD8+ T cells in alopecia areata (dated by TCRdb to 2017 to 2018). The library was made by the immunoSEQ multiplex PCR assay. RNA was extracted from all samples and reverse transcribed into cDNA as template for TCR sequencing. Here the immuneACCESS table is served through TCRdb, limited to in-frame sequences with V and J called. Missing clones are a known gap in these copies; in checked studies unresolved V genes cover under half, and the rest lacks a known reason. Counted in this sample were approximately 100,000 clones; roughly 60% of them appeared once. The top ten clones comprise about 17% of the sample. This specimen's treatment or condition label, interpreted: oral pan-JAK inhibitor, 5-10 mg twice daily. The input for sequencing was CD8+ T cells sorted from blood, taken at roughly week 55, from a patient treated with tofacitinib. These receptors all stem from a human donor with alopecia areata.

This clone was seen just once. The chain uses TRBV27 and TRBJ1-2; D uncertain. Germline V gene data show CDR1 as MNHEY and CDR2 as SMNVEV (reference sequence). This CDR3 has 13 amino acids. Trimming pared 0 bases from V and 8 bases from J, leaving 10 bases between. CDR3 region: CASSLSRGSGYTF. In nucleotides, the CDR3 is TGTGCCAGCAGTTTATCGAGAGGTAGCGGCTACACCTTC.

CDR3 DNA sequence: TGTGCCAGCGCGAGGGCACAGTCTGGGTCACCCCTCCACTTT. Amino acids: CASARAQSGSPLHF. V gene TRBV2 combines with J gene TRBJ1-6; D is ambiguous. Deletions cut 8 bases from V and 10 bases from J, with 18 bases between. The CDR3 has 14 amino acids. Germline CDR1 and CDR2: SNHLY and FYNNEI.

The chain carries TRBV27 and TRBJ2-1; TRBD1 agrees at 8 bases. This CDR3 is 13 amino acids long. The junction had 7 bases not matched to a gene; V was cut back by 7 bases and J by 8 bases. Looked up from germline, CDR1 is MNHEY and CDR2 is SMNVEV (reference sequence). The CDR3 protein is CASTRTGSDEQFF. The CDR3 DNA sequence: TGTGCCAGCACGCGGACAGGGAGCGATGAGCAGTTCTTC.

The V call is TRBV25-1, the J call TRBJ2-7; the D gene is possibly TRBD1 (5 bases). Germline lookup yields CDR1 MGHDK and CDR2 SYGVNS. This CDR3 is built from 13 residues. V was pared by 1 base and J by 3 bases, with 7 bases between. CDR3 bases: TGTGCCAGCAGTGAATTAGGGGTCTACGAGCAGTACTTC. Amino acid sequence: CASSELGVYEQYF.

This sequence joins TRBV13 and TRBJ2-1; TRBD1 matches 7 bases. Germline lookup yields CDR1 PRHDT and CDR2 FYEKMQ (reference sequence). V dropped 2 bases and J dropped 7; count of bases not matched to a gene: 11. The CDR3 extends over 16 amino acids. The CDR3: CASSLTGLQGPNEQFF. CDR3 DNA sequence: TGTGCCAGCAGCTTAACTGGGTTACAGGGGCCAAATGAGCAGTTCTTC.

This clone has just a few counts. The gene calls are TRBV13 and TRBJ1-3; D perhaps matches TRBD1 (5 bases). Trimming removed 5 bases at V and 11 bases at J, with 16 bases between. The V gene's germline CDR1 is PRHDT and CDR2 FYEKMQ (reference sequence). The CDR3 contains 13 residues. The CDR3 loop reads CASSPRGTSAIYF. CDR3 DNA sequence: TGTGCCAGCAGCCCCCGGGGGACCAGTGCCATATATTTT.

This rearrangement joins TRBV13 to TRBJ2-3; unclear D gene. CDR3 size: 14 residues. Trimming took off 4 bases at V and 3 bases at J, with 11 bases between the two ends. Germline CDR1 PRHDT, CDR2 FYEKMQ (reference sequence). CDR3 sequence (DNA): TGTGCCAGCAGCTCCCGGTCGGGTACAGATACGCAGTATTTT. Residues: CASSSRSGTDTQYF.

The rearrangement uses TRBV27 and TRBJ2-1; D might be TRBD1 (5 bases). The CDR3 extends over 16 amino acids. Trimming took 5 bases from V and 2 from J, leaving 16 bases between them. Germline V gives CDR1 MNHEY, CDR2 SMNVEV (reference sequence). The CDR3 DNA sequence: TGTGCCAGCAGTCTCCAGGGTGTGGTTGCCTACAATGAGCAGTTCTTC. Protein sequence: CASSLQGVVAYNEQFF.

The V gene is TRBV15, the J gene TRBJ1-4, with a weak D call TRBD1 (6 bases). The CDR3 has 18 amino acids. The V end lost 0 bases, the J end lost 2 bases, and 16 bases lay between the germline ends. The germline CDR1 and CDR2 sequences are LNHNV and YYDKDF (reference sequence). The CDR3 reads CATSRDSDSTPTNEKLFF. Written as DNA, the CDR3 is TGTGCCACCAGCAGAGATTCGGACAGTACCCCGACTAATGAAAAACTGTTTTTT.

This clone appeared a few times. The chain is built from TRBV5-1 and TRBJ2-1; D is unresolved. Germline values: CDR1 SGHRS, CDR2 YFSETQ. Trimming shortened V by 0 bases and J by 8 bases, and 6 bases separated the two germline ends. The CDR3 length is 12 residues. The DNA of the CDR3 is TGCGCCAGCAGCTTGGCAATGGATGAGCAGTTCTTC. Translated: CASSLAMDEQFF.

The rearrangement uses TRBV13 and TRBJ2-7, with TRBD1 matching over 10 bases. J was trimmed by 4 bases and V by 4 bases; bases with no gene match: 10. Germline lookup yields CDR1 PRHDT and CDR2 FYEKMQ (reference sequence). The CDR3 loop spans 16 amino acids. CDR3 residues: CASSSQGQGYGYEQYF. The CDR3 nucleotides read TGTGCCAGCAGCTCTCAGGGACAGGGGTACGGTTACGAGCAGTACTTC. Based on the CDR3 plus reference TRBV13 and TRBJ2-7, the full variable domain is AAGVIQSPRHLIKEKRETATLKCYPIPRHDTVYWYQQGPGQDPQFLISFYEKMQSDKGSIPDRFSAQQFSDYHSELNMSSLELGDSALYFCASSSQGQGYGYEQYFGPGTRLTVT.

This clone appeared a single time. The V call is TRBV10-2, the J call TRBJ2-2, with 8 bases fitting TRBD1. With V trimmed by 4 bases and J by 1 base, 11 bases remained unmatched. Germline V gene data show CDR1 as WSHSY and CDR2 as SAAADI. This CDR3 is 18 amino acids long. In DNA form, the CDR3 reads TGCGCCAGCAGTGGTAGCCAGGGGGCAATTGAGAACACCGGGGAGCTGTTTTTT. The encoded protein is CASSGSQGAIENTGELFF.

This clone was observed many times. The rearrangement links TRBV29-1 to TRBJ1-2, with 10 positions matching TRBD1. CDR3 length equals 15 residues. Trimming cost V 0 bases and J 5 bases; bases outside gene matches: 6. From germline, CDR1 is SQVTM and CDR2 ANQGSEA. The CDR3 DNA follows: TGCAGCGTTGAAGAGCTGTCGGACAGGGGGTATGGCTACACCTTC. Its protein is CSVEELSDRGYGYTF.

CDR3 bases: TGCGCCAGCAGCCAAGAGCGACTAGAATCCTTGGGCGCTGGGGCCAACGTCCTGACTTTC. It is translated as CASSQERLESLGAGANVLTF. The chain couples TRBV4-1 to TRBJ2-6; TRBD2 is a possible D gene (6 bases). Per germline, CDR1 MGHRA and CDR2 YSYEKL. This CDR3 is 20 amino acids long. V dropped 0 bases and J dropped 2 bases, with 20 bases sitting between them.

As to this clone: Other DNA sequences of this sample code for an identical CDR3. CDR3 amino acids: CSAREGGYTF. The CDR3 nucleotides read TGCAGTGCTAGAGAAGGGGGCTACACCTTC. The rearrangement joins TRBV20-1 to TRBJ1-2, with D hard to call. V lost 0 bases and J lost 8, with 4 bases in between. This CDR3 is built from 10 residues. Germline V gives CDR1 DFQATT, CDR2 SNEGSKA (reference sequence).

The table lists this clone with a few counts. The chain uses TRBV14 and TRBJ1-6; D not resolved. Trimming left V 0 bases short and J 10 bases short, with 10 bases between. CDR1 is SGHDN and CDR2 is FVKESK in the germline V gene. CDR3 length: 14 amino acids. The CDR3 bases are TGTGCCAGCAGCCAAGAGGGTTTCGGCTCACCCCTCCACTTT. Protein sequence: CASSQEGFGSPLHF.

The rearrangement links TRBV18 to TRBJ2-7; D is unresolved. From germline, CDR1 is KGHSH and CDR2 LQKENI. This CDR3 spans 16 amino acids. V gave up 3 bases and J gave up 2 bases, with 17 bases separating them. CDR3 amino acids: CASSPDGRVNAYEQYF. CDR3 DNA sequence: TGTGCCAGCTCACCCGACGGCCGAGTGAATGCCTACGAGCAGTACTTC.

The J gene is TRBJ1-1, the V gene TRBV29-1; weak D call: TRBD1 (6 bases). Germline V gives CDR1 SQVTM, CDR2 ANQGSEA. There are 16 residues in the CDR3. V was cut by 7 bases and J by 0 bases, with 21 bases left in between. CDR3 nucleotides: TGCAGCGCACGCGGGGGGCCCCAAATCATGAACACTGAAGCTTTCTTT. It encodes CSARGGPQIMNTEAFF.

The chain recombines TRBV13 with TRBJ2-1; TRBD1 is a possible D gene (6 bases). Germline CDR1 and CDR2: PRHDT and FYEKMQ (reference sequence). The CDR3 extends over 17 amino acids. Trimming shortened V by 2 bases and J by 6 bases, and 20 bases separated the two germline ends. The CDR3 DNA reads TGTGCCAGCAGCTTATTACGGCCCCAGGGGCTGCTCAATGAGCAGTTCTTC. This codes for CASSLLRPQGLLNEQFF.

The CDR3 spells CASSAGGTEQFF. The CDR3 bases are TGTGCCAGCAGCGCAGGGGGGACTGAGCAGTTCTTC. The J gene is TRBJ2-1, the V gene TRBV6-6; D may be TRBD1 (7 bases). The V gene lost 6 bases and the J gene lost 9 bases, with 12 bases spanning the gap. The CDR3 consists of 12 residues. The germline V gene has CDR1 MNHNY and CDR2 SVGAGI (reference sequence).

The chain carries TRBV30 and TRBJ1-1; TRBD1 might be the D (5 bases). Between the trimmed V and J ends, which lost 0 bases and 1 base, there was a span of 6 bases. Germline V lookup: CDR1 GTSNPN, CDR2 SVGIG (reference sequence). This CDR3 comprises 13 residues. The CDR3 region is CAWSVDRNTEAFF. CDR3 in DNA: TGTGCCTGGAGTGTTGACAGGAACACTGAAGCTTTCTTT.

A remark on this clone: The junction and the germline gene differ at one end; a read error may be behind it. Different DNA sequences within this sample yield the same CDR3. This chain joins TRBV4-1 and TRBJ2-7, with 9 bases aligning to TRBD2. The length of the CDR3 is 16 residues. CDR1 and CDR2 from the germline V gene are MGHRA and YSYEKL. The CDR3 nucleotides are TGCGCCAGCAGCCAAAGATCGACTAGCGGTTACTACGAGCAATACTTC. It is translated as CASSQRSTSGYYEQYF.

V gene TRBV6-6 combines with J gene TRBJ1-2, with D unresolved. V lost 6 bases and J lost 1, with 9 bases in between. The length of the CDR3 is 13 residues. In germline, CDR1 is MNHNY, CDR2 SVGAGI (reference sequence). The CDR3 region is CASSPGLNYGYTF. In DNA form, the CDR3 reads TGTGCCAGCAGCCCCGGACTTAACTATGGCTACACCTTC.

The rearrangement links TRBV5-1 to TRBJ2-5; 8 nucleotides align to TRBD2. Germline V lookup: CDR1 SGHRS, CDR2 YFSETQ. After removal of 0 bases from V and 2 bases from J, the junction contained 9 bases not matched to a gene. CDR3 size: 17 residues. The CDR3 is CASSLADRRGVQETQYF. Written as DNA, the CDR3 is TGCGCCAGCAGCTTGGCCGACAGGCGGGGGGTACAAGAGACCCAGTACTTC.

This clone was counted a few times. This CDR3 is also generated by other DNA sequences in the sample. The chain carries TRBV30 and TRBJ2-7; D is unclear. Germline lookup yields CDR1 GTSNPN and CDR2 SVGIG (reference sequence). The CDR3 has 11 amino acids. V dropped 0 bases and J dropped 4 bases, with 4 bases sitting between them. The CDR3 sequence is CAWSVGYEQYF. The DNA for the CDR3 is TGTGCCTGGAGTGTCGGTTACGAGCAGTACTTC.

V gene TRBV7-2 combines with J gene TRBJ2-3, with TRBD2 matching over 8 bases. Germline V gene sequence: CDR1 SGHTA, CDR2 FQGNSA. CDR3 length: 16 amino acids. With V trimmed by 4 bases and J by 2 bases, 8 bases remained unmatched. CDR3 loop: CASSSQRGWITDTQYF. Here the CDR3 DNA reads TGTGCCAGCAGCTCTCAGCGGGGGTGGATCACAGATACGCAGTATTTT. The full variable domain, rest sourced from reference TRBV7-2 and TRBJ2-3, is GAGVSQSPSNKVTEKGKDVELRCDPISGHTALYWYRQSLGQGLEFLIYFQGNSAPDKSGLPSDRFSAERTGGSVSTLTIQRTQQEDSAVYLCASSSQRGWITDTQYFGPGTRLTVL.

The chain employs TRBV4-1 and TRBJ1-2, with unresolved D. Germline values: CDR1 MGHRA, CDR2 YSYEKL. CDR3 length equals 13 residues. Trimming took 1 base from V and 3 from J, leaving 6 bases between them. This CDR3 is CASSQGGYYGYTF. The CDR3 nucleotides read TGCGCCAGCAGCCAAGGGGGATACTATGGCTACACCTTC.

The gene calls are TRBV12-5 and TRBJ1-2; D is unclear. Per germline, CDR1 LGHNT and CDR2 FRNRAP. CDR3 size: 13 residues. V was trimmed by 9 bases and J by 0 bases, leaving 11 bases between them. The CDR3 sequence: CASRPGANYGYTF. The CDR3 bases are TGTGCTAGCCGACCCGGAGCTAACTATGGCTACACCTTC.